These T cell receptor beta chains were read from a single sample in a study of T cells after posttransplantation cyclophosphamide. The protocol was immunoSEQ multiplex PCR, while the TCRdb copy is restricted to in-frame clones and leaves out a portion. The sample shows 1,500 or so clones, more than 60% of them seen only once. Sequencing used CD4+ T cells sorted from PBMCs, obtained after allogeneic stem cell transplant with posttransplant cyclophosphamide. All receptors come from a male patient in his 50s who received an allogeneic stem cell transplant from an unrelated donor, was CMV-positive, and had acute GVHD only. Some T cells could come from the graft donor. The CDR3 runs from the conserved cysteine through the conserved F or W. Fields, in order: clone size, J gene, V gene, D gene, CDR3 protein, CDR3 DNA. D genes are given only for firm matches. Part of the rows lack a size; the others show once, few, many or a class for expanded clones.

clone size: -; J gene: TRBJ2-2; V gene: TRBV4-1; D gene: TRBD2; CDR3 protein: CASSHSAGGQVGELFF; CDR3 DNA: TGCGCCAGCAGCCACTCAGCGGGAGGGCAGGTCGGGGAGCTGTTTTTT
clone size: -; J gene: TRBJ2-2; V gene: TRBV18; D gene: TRBD1; CDR3 protein: CASSQGQTTGELFF; CDR3 DNA: TGTGCCAGCTCACAGGGACAGACCACCGGGGAGCTGTTTTTT
clone size: -; J gene: TRBJ2-7; V gene: TRBV28; D gene: -; CDR3 protein: CASTPSLPRGEQYF; CDR3 DNA: TGTGCCAGCACCCCGAGCCTACCCCGGGGCGAGCAGTACTTC
clone size: -; J gene: TRBJ2-3; V gene: TRBV11-1; D gene: TRBD1; CDR3 protein: CASSDGDREDTQYF; CDR3 DNA: TGTGCCAGCAGCGACGGGGACAGGGAAGATACGCAGTATTTT
clone size: -; J gene: TRBJ2-7; V gene: TRBV27; D gene: TRBD2; CDR3 protein: CASSLGTSGVYEQYF; CDR3 DNA: TGTGCCAGCAGTTTAGGGACTAGCGGTGTATACGAGCAGTACTTC
clone size: -; J gene: TRBJ1-2; V gene: TRBV30; D gene: -; CDR3 protein: CAWTRQLDYGYTF; CDR3 DNA: TGTGCCTGGACCCGACAGTTAGACTATGGCTACACCTTC
clone size: -; J gene: TRBJ1-5; V gene: TRBV7-2; D gene: -; CDR3 protein: CASSTQVNQPQHF; CDR3 DNA: TGTGCCAGCAGCACACAGGTTAATCAGCCCCAGCATTTT
clone size: -; J gene: TRBJ1-2; V gene: TRBV4-1; D gene: -; CDR3 protein: CASSQGGGNRGYTF; CDR3 DNA: TGCGCCAGCAGCCAAGGGGGAGGGAATAGAGGCTACACCTTC
clone size: -; J gene: TRBJ1-1; V gene: TRBV27; D gene: -; CDR3 protein: CASSKSGGPGRLLNTEAFF; CDR3 DNA: TGTGCCAGCTCCAAAAGCGGGGGCCCCGGGAGGCTCTTGAACACTGAAGCTTTCTTT
clone size: -; J gene: TRBJ2-3; V gene: TRBV11-2; D gene: TRBD2; CDR3 protein: CASSQLAGGSDTQYF; CDR3 DNA: TGTGCCAGCAGCCAACTAGCGGGGGGATCAGATACGCAGTATTTT
clone size: once; J gene: TRBJ2-5; V gene: TRBV5-4; D gene: -; CDR3 protein: CASSLEGVTETQYF; CDR3 DNA: TGTGCCAGCAGCTTGGAAGGGGTGACGGAGACCCAGTACTTC
clone size: -; J gene: TRBJ1-1; V gene: TRBV30; D gene: -; CDR3 protein: CAWMSLGRETEAFF; CDR3 DNA: TGTGCCTGGATGAGTCTGGGCAGGGAAACTGAAGCTTTCTTT
clone size: -; J gene: TRBJ1-1; V gene: TRBV10-3; D gene: TRBD1; CDR3 protein: CAISGQGAQKNTEAFF; CDR3 DNA: TGTGCCATCAGTGGGCAGGGGGCGCAGAAGAACACTGAAGCTTTCTTT
clone size: few; J gene: TRBJ1-4; V gene: TRBV27; D gene: -; CDR3 protein: CASSFRGVGPNEKLFF; CDR3 DNA: TGTGCCAGCAGTTTCCGGGGTGTAGGACCCAATGAAAAACTGTTTTTT
clone size: once; J gene: TRBJ2-7; V gene: TRBV25-1; D gene: TRBD1; CDR3 protein: CASSEETRTGAYEQYF; CDR3 DNA: TGTGCCAGCAGTGAAGAGACCCGGACAGGGGCCTACGAGCAGTACTTC
clone size: few; J gene: TRBJ2-7; V gene: TRBV2; D gene: -; CDR3 protein: CASTLGGAGTYEQYF; CDR3 DNA: TGTGCCAGCACGTTAGGGGGGGCGGGTACCTACGAGCAGTACTTC